These T cell receptor beta chains were read from a single sample in a study of T cells in Graves' hyperthyroidism and ophthalmopathy. TCRdb recomputed calls from the multiplex PCR reads with MiXCR, one row per CDR3 protein. Altogether hundreds of thousands of distinct CDR3 sequences are present, over 20% being singletons, with the ten largest covering around 40%. The specimen was blood. The receptors come from a middle-aged woman with Graves' ophthalmopathy. Both conserved end residues are part of each CDR3. The order of the fields is CDR3 DNA, CDR3 protein, V gene, D gene, J gene, clone size, CDR3 length. The D gene is left open where the match is weak. Some rows mark clone size as missing; the rest say once, few, many or name a class of expanded clone.

TGCGCCAGCAGCTTAGCTACACCGACCTACGAGCAGTACTTC	CASSLATPTYEQYF	TRBV5-1	NA	TRBJ2-7	NA	14
TGTGCCAGCAGTTTTCGGAGGGGACCCACCTACGAGCAGTACTTC	CASSFRRGPTYEQYF	TRBV28	NA	TRBJ2-7	NA	15
TGTGCCAGCAGCTTATTACGGGGAGACACCGAGACCCAGTACTTC	CASSLLRGDTETQYF	TRBV7-8	NA	TRBJ2-5	NA	15
TGTGCCAGTAGTATAGGCCATCATAGCAATCAGCCCCAGCATTTT	CASSIGHHSNQPQHF	TRBV19	NA	TRBJ1-5	many	15
TGCGCCAGCAGCCAGCTGCAGGGGGGGTACAATGGCTACACCTTC	CASSQLQGGYNGYTF	TRBV4-1	TRBD1	TRBJ1-2	many	15
TGTGCCAGCAGCAATGGACTAGCGGGAAAAGAGACACAGTACTTC	CASSNGLAGKETQYF	TRBV7-2	TRBD2	TRBJ2-5	few	15
TGCAGTGCTAGGGAATCCTACGAGCAGTACTTC	CSARESYEQYF	TRBV20-1	NA	TRBJ2-7	many	11
TGTGCCAGCAGTTACTCCCTCCCCCGGGACCGACTGAACACTGAAGCTTTCTTT	CASSYSLPRDRLNTEAFF	TRBV6-2/TRBV6-3	NA	TRBJ1-1	many	18
TGTGCCAGTAGTCCCCAAGGATCCAGGGCGGAGACCCAGTACTTC	CASSPQGSRAETQYF	TRBV19	NA	TRBJ2-5	once	15
TGTGCCAGCAGTTACTCGGGTTACTATGGCTACACCTTC	CASSYSGYYGYTF	TRBV6-5	NA	TRBJ1-2	NA	13
TGTGCCAGCAGTTACCAGAGTTCAGGGTTCGGAGATACGCAGTATTTT	CASSYQSSGFGDTQYF	TRBV6-5	NA	TRBJ2-3	many	16
TGTGCCAGCAGCCCCGGTGAGGGGGGGGGATACCCGCTAGAGACCCAGTACTTC	CASSPGEGGGYPLETQYF	TRBV3-1	NA	TRBJ2-5	many	18
TGTGCCAGCAGCTCCGGGCCCCCCACCCCGGCTTTCTTT	CASSSGPPTPAFF	TRBV11-1	NA	TRBJ1-1	many	13
TGTGCCTGGAGTGTACAAGGTTCGGGGCCGAGGGAGCCCCAGCATTTT	CAWSVQGSGPREPQHF	TRBV30	NA	TRBJ1-5	few	16
TGTGCCAGCAGTAGCTCGGGAGAAGAGCAGTACTTC	CASSSSGEEQYF	TRBV28	NA	TRBJ2-7	many	12
TGCGCCAGCAGCTTGGCTGGGATGGGCAATCAGCCCCAGCATTTT	CASSLAGMGNQPQHF	TRBV5-1	NA	TRBJ1-5	many	15
TGTGCCAGCAGCCGTTTTAACGCCGGGACTAGCGGGAGCTACGAGCAGTACTTC	CASSRFNAGTSGSYEQYF	TRBV7-6	TRBD2	TRBJ2-7	many	18
TGTGCCTGGAACCGGGACAGTAACTATGGCTACACCTTC	CAWNRDSNYGYTF	TRBV30	TRBD1	TRBJ1-2	many	13
TGTGCCACCTTTCGAGGGTCCGACCGAGACTACGAGCAGTACTTC	CATFRGSDRDYEQYF	TRBV28	NA	TRBJ2-7	many	15
TGCAGTGCTAGACCCGACAGGGGTTTTCACTATGGCTACACCTTC	CSARPDRGFHYGYTF	TRBV20-1	TRBD1	TRBJ1-2	NA	15
TGCGCCAGCAGCTTCGTAGCCTCCTACGAGCAGTACTTC	CASSFVASYEQYF	TRBV5-1	NA	TRBJ2-7	many	13
TGTGCCAGCAGCTTAGACCCCTCCTATCCAGGTTCGGTGTACGAGCAGTACTTC	CASSLDPSYPGSVYEQYF	TRBV11-1	NA	TRBJ2-7	many	18
TGTGCCAGCAGTTCAGAATCGGGACAGACCAATCAGCCCCAGCATTTT	CASSSESGQTNQPQHF	TRBV28	TRBD1	TRBJ1-5	many	16
TGTGCCACCAGCACCGGGGATCGGCCCTCTGGGGCCAACGTCCTGACTTTC	CATSTGDRPSGANVLTF	TRBV15	NA	TRBJ2-6	many	17
TGTGCCAGCAGCATGGGGCAGTCTAACTATGGCTACACCTTC	CASSMGQSNYGYTF	TRBV3-1	NA	TRBJ1-2	many	14
TGTGCCAGCAGCTTAGGGACAAATTTGAACACTGAAGCTTTCTTT	CASSLGTNLNTEAFF	TRBV7-2	NA	TRBJ1-1	many	15
TGTGCCAGCAGTGCAACACAGGGGTGGGATCAGCCCCAGCATTTT	CASSATQGWDQPQHF	TRBV6-1	TRBD1	TRBJ1-5	many	15
TGTGCCAGCAGCTTAGAATGGGTGGGGACTAGCGGGAGTTACGAGCAGTACTTC	CASSLEWVGTSGSYEQYF	TRBV11-2	TRBD2	TRBJ2-7	many	18
TGTGCCAGCAGTGAACTAATGGACCCTGGAAACACCATATATTTT	CASSELMDPGNTIYF	TRBV6-1	NA	TRBJ1-3	many	15
TGCGCCAGCAGCTGGGAGGGGACTGAAGCTTTCTTT	CASSWEGTEAFF	TRBV5-1	NA	TRBJ1-1	many	12
TGTGCCAGCAGCGGATGGGGCGACCTGGCGGAGACCCAGTACTTC	CASSGWGDLAETQYF	TRBV12-3/TRBV12-4	NA	TRBJ2-5	few	15
TGTGCCAGCAGCCAAGGGACGGAACCCAATCAGCCCCAGCATTTT	CASSQGTEPNQPQHF	TRBV3-1	NA	TRBJ1-5	many	15
TGTGCCAGCAGCCTGCTCCGGACAGAGACATACGAGCAGTACTTC	CASSLLRTETYEQYF	TRBV6-2/TRBV6-3	NA	TRBJ2-7	NA	15
TGTGCCAGTAGTAGTTCAGGCAATCAGCCCCGGCATTTT	CASSSSGNQPRHF	TRBV19	NA	TRBJ1-5	NA	13
TGCAGCGTTGGAGGGTTCAGGGGGCCCTACGAGCAGTACTTC	CSVGGFRGPYEQYF	TRBV29-1	TRBD1	TRBJ2-7	many	14
TGTGCCAGCAGATCCGGGACTACCTACACAGATACGCAGTATTTT	CASRSGTTYTDTQYF	TRBV6-1	TRBD2	TRBJ2-3	many	15
TGTGCCAGCAGCTCGATGCAGGCACCCAAGGTCGCCGGGGAGCTGTTTTTT	CASSSMQAPKVAGELFF	TRBV11-1	NA	TRBJ2-2	many	17
TGTGCCAGCAGTTGGGGCCCCAAAAACATTCAGTACTTC	CASSWGPKNIQYF	TRBV27	NA	TRBJ2-4	many	13
TGTGCCAGCAGTTTAGGGGGTCAGCGGGCGAATGGCTACACCTTC	CASSLGGQRANGYTF	TRBV12-3/TRBV12-4	NA	TRBJ1-2	NA	15
TGTGCCAGCAGCCCGCACACTAGCGGGAGGACCGGGGAGCTGTTTTTT	CASSPHTSGRTGELFF	TRBV7-3	TRBD2	TRBJ2-2	many	16
TGTGCCAGCAGAGCGGGAGGGCCCTACGAGCAGTACTTC	CASRAGGPYEQYF	TRBV25-1	TRBD2	TRBJ2-7	few	13
TGCGCCAGCAGCTTGGCCGAGGGCAGTACCTACGAGCAGTACTTC	CASSLAEGSTYEQYF	TRBV4-1	NA	TRBJ2-7	NA	15
TGTGCCAGCAGTTCCGGGGACGCAAGCAATCAGCCCCAGCATTTT	CASSSGDASNQPQHF	TRBV28	NA	TRBJ1-5	NA	15
TGTATAGCGGGACGAGGAGAGACCCAGTACTTC	CIAGRGETQYF	TRBV6-2/TRBV6-3	TRBD2	TRBJ2-5	many	11
TGTGCCTGGAGTCGAGGACTAGGACTCAATGAGCAGTTCTTC	CAWSRGLGLNEQFF	TRBV30	TRBD2	TRBJ2-1	few	14
TGTGCCAGCACCCCCGGGACAGTTGACGGCTACACCTTC	CASTPGTVDGYTF	TRBV7-9	TRBD1	TRBJ1-2	NA	13
TGTGCCAGCAGCTTAGGTCCTAGCGGGAGGGCCAGAGAGACCCAGTACTTC	CASSLGPSGRARETQYF	TRBV11-1	TRBD2	TRBJ2-5	once	17
TGTGCCAGCAGTACGGTAGCGGGAGGTCTCACAGATACGCAGTATTTT	CASSTVAGGLTDTQYF	TRBV6-4	TRBD2	TRBJ2-3	many	16
TGTGCCAGCAGTTGGTCCGGGACGGTGGGCTACACCTTC	CASSWSGTVGYTF	TRBV28	NA	TRBJ1-2	many	13
TGTGCCAGCAGTGTCGGTGGAACCGTCTACGAGCAGTACTTC	CASSVGGTVYEQYF	TRBV2	NA	TRBJ2-7	many	14
TGTGCCTGGAGAGGGGGATTTGACAATCAGCCCCAGCATTTT	CAWRGGFDNQPQHF	TRBV30	NA	TRBJ1-5	NA	14
TGTGCCAGCAGGGGGGGACAGGGGAGGGACACTGAAGCTTTCTTT	CASRGGQGRDTEAFF	TRBV28	TRBD1	TRBJ1-1	NA	15
TGCGCCAGCAGCGTCCGGGGCCTGAATAACTATGGCTACACCTTC	CASSVRGLNNYGYTF	TRBV5-1	NA	TRBJ1-2	many	15
TGCAGTGCTAGAGATCACCTAGAGGGCTACGAGCAGTACTTC	CSARDHLEGYEQYF	TRBV20-1	NA	TRBJ2-7	many	14
TGTGCCAGCAGGACAGGGGGAACGTCCAACTATGGCTACACCTTC	CASRTGGTSNYGYTF	TRBV28	TRBD1	TRBJ1-2	NA	15